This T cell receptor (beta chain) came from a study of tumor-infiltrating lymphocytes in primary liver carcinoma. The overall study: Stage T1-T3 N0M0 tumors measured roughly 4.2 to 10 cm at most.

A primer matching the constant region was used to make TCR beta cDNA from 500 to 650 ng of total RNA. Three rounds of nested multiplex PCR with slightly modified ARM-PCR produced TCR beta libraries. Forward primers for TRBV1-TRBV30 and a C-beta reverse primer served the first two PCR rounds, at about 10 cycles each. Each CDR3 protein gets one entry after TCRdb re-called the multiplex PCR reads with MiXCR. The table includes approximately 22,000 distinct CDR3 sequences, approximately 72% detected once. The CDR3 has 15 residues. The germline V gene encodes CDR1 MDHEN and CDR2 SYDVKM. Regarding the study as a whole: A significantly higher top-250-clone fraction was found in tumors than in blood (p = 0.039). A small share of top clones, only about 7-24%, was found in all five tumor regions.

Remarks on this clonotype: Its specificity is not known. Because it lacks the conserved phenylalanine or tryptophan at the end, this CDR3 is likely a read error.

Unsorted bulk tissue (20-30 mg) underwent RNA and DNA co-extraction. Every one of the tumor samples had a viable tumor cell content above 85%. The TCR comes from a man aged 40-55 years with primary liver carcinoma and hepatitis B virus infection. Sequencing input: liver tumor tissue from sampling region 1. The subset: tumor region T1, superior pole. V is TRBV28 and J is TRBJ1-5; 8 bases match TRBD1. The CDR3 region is CVSSTSDRENQPQHL. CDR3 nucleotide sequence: TGCGTCAGCAGCACCTCGGACAGGGAAAATCAGCCCCAGCATCTT.